This T cell receptor (beta chain) appears in the sequencing data of a study of spatial heterogeneity in lung cancer. Whole-study context: Detected sequences consistently included more beta-chain ones than alpha-chain ones. General study points: Follow-up blood showed ubiquitous expanded tumor TCRs less than blood at resection did.

This clonotype appeared many times. The antigen is not known. TCR cDNA molecules each had a unique molecular identifier. TCRdb itself ran the 5' RACE reads through MiXCR, one entry per CDR3 protein. The sample consists of approximately 40,000 distinct CDR3 sequences, 7.5% of them appearing once. The time point was: sample taken at primary tumor resection. Whole RNA obtained from tumor, nontumor lung or frozen PBMC underwent sequencing without sorting. The donors, approximately 66 patients with untreated early-stage non-small cell lung cancer, provided the samples. The clonotype was recovered from a male donor with early-stage non-small cell lung cancer. This material consisted of PBMCs, taken at surgery.

The CDR3 nucleotides are TGTGCCTGTGGGAGGCCACCCCCGAGCACCGGGGAGCTGTTTTTT. It translates to CACGRPPPSTGELFF. The chain recombines TRBV7-6 with TRBJ2-2; D may be TRBD2 (6 bases). There are 15 residues in the CDR3. Germline V gene lookup returns CDR1 SGHVS and CDR2 FNYEAQ. The V end was cut by 11 bases, the J end by 4 bases, with 20 bases between.